One and the same sample provided the 8 T cell receptor beta chains below, sequenced in a study of T cell repertoires in cytomegalovirus infection. One entry per CDR3 protein results from TCRdb running MiXCR on the reads. The sample yields just over 450,000 distinct CDR3 sequences, roughly 42% seen once. These receptors' targets are unknown. Sequences were derived from cultured PBMCs, sampled from culture after CMV antigen stimulation. These TCRs come from a human donor in good health (CMV status not recorded). Some clones in this sample may be carry-over from other donors' samples.

V usage is TRBV18 and J usage is TRBJ2-3; 7 nucleotides align to TRBD2. The V and J ends lost 3 bases and 2 bases, in that order; junction bases with no gene match: 5. CDR3 length equals 15 residues. Per germline, CDR1 KGHSH and CDR2 LQKENI. The CDR3 coding sequence is TGTGCCAGCTCACCCCTAGCGGCTTTCACAGATACGCAGTATTTT. Protein: CASSPLAAFTDTQYF.

V gene TRBV6-6 combines with J gene TRBJ2-1; TRBD1 matches at 7 bases. The V segment lost 6 bases and the J segment 1 base; nucleotides outside the gene matches: 6. The CDR3 is made up of 15 amino acids. From germline, CDR1 is MNHNY and CDR2 SVGAGI (reference sequence). In nucleotides, the CDR3 is TGTGCCAGCAGAGCAACACAGGGGTCCTACAATGAGCAGTTCTTC. It specifies CASRATQGSYNEQFF.

The rearrangement links TRBV18 to TRBJ1-6; no definite D call. The CDR3 has 15 residues. Germline CDR1 and CDR2: KGHSH and LQKENI. V was clipped by 3 bases and J by 6 bases, with 12 bases between them. CDR3 coding DNA: TGTGCCAGCTCACCTTCTGTGGCAGCTAATTCACCCCTCCACTTT. Translating it yields CASSPSVAANSPLHF.

This chain connects TRBV7-2 to TRBJ1-1; D perhaps matches TRBD1 (6 bases). The V gene's germline CDR1 is SGHTA and CDR2 FQGNSA. The V end lost 6 bases, the J end lost 11 bases, and 16 bases lay between the germline ends. CDR3 length: 12 amino acids. The CDR3 DNA follows: TGTGCCAGCAGATATAACAGGGACGGGGCTTTCTTT. Its protein is CASRYNRDGAFF.

The chain links TRBV19 to TRBJ1-6; D is unresolved. The germline CDR1 and CDR2 sequences are LNHDA and SQIVND (reference sequence). Deletions cut 2 bases from V and 3 bases from J, with 14 bases between. This CDR3 contains 17 residues. DNA for the CDR3: TGTGCCAGTAGTATACCGCCGAGGCGGGGCTATAATTCACCCCTCCACTTT. This gives the protein CASSIPPRRGYNSPLHF. Full variable domain (outside the CDR3, taken from reference TRBV19 and TRBJ1-6): DGGITQSPKYLFRKEGQNVTLSCEQNLNHDAMYWYRQDPGQGLRLIYYSQIVNDFQKGDIAEGYSVSREKKESFPLTVTSAQKNPTAFYLCASSIPPRRGYNSPLHFGNGTRLTVT.

This chain joins TRBV27 and TRBJ1-1, with TRBD1 matching over 7 bases. From germline, CDR1 is MNHEY and CDR2 SMNVEV (reference sequence). Trimming took 6 bases from V and 5 from J; bases not matched to a gene: 9. The CDR3 length is 14 residues. In nucleotides, the CDR3 is TGTGCCAGCAGCGCAGGGGGGAGTCGGACTGAAGCTTTCTTT. Translation: CASSAGGSRTEAFF.

In its sample, this clonotype was seen a few times. The chain combines TRBV11-2 with TRBJ2-2; a possible D gene is TRBD2 (5 bases). The CDR3 totals 15 residues. Trimming cost V 5 bases and J 6 bases, with 16 bases left between them. Looked up from germline, CDR1 is SGHAT and CDR2 is FQNNGV. The CDR3 protein is CASSRNLGAAGELFF. In DNA, the CDR3 is TGTGCCAGCAGCCGTAATCTTGGAGCGGCCGGGGAGCTGTTTTTT.

V is TRBV6-1 and J is TRBJ2-1; D is ambiguous. The CDR3 consists of 15 residues. CDR1 MNHNS and CDR2 SASEGT come from the germline V gene. The V end lost 1 base, the J end lost 0 bases, and 7 bases lay between the germline ends. Here the CDR3 reads CASSEEAYSYNEQFF. CDR3 nucleotide sequence: TGTGCCAGCAGTGAAGAAGCCTACTCCTACAATGAGCAGTTCTTC.